Listed below are T cell receptor beta chains from one sample, sequenced in a study of cytomegalovirus exposure and HLA in healthy donors. The protocol was immunoSEQ multiplex PCR, while the TCRdb copy is restricted to in-frame clones and leaves out a portion. The table includes approximately 150,000 clones, roughly four fifths detected once. Material: PBMCs. Receptors originate from a male donor in good health and CMV-seronegative. CDR3s include the opening cysteine and the closing phenylalanine or tryptophan. The order of the fields is clone size, V gene, D gene, J gene, CDR3 DNA, CDR3 protein. A D gene is named only where the DNA matches it firmly. The size of a clone is reported for some rows only, either as once, few or many, or as a class for expanded clones.

>.|TRBV14|TRBD2|TRBJ2-2
TGTGCCAGCAGCCCGGATAGCGGGAGGTTCGGGGAGCTGTTTTTT
CASSPDSGRFGELFF
>.|TRBV13|TRBD2|TRBJ2-5
TGTGCCAGCAGCGAACGTCTAGCGGGAGGAATAGAGACCCAGTACTTC
CASSERLAGGIETQYF
>.|TRBV6-5|TRBD1|TRBJ2-7
TGTGCCGCTAGGGGACAGCCTAACTCCTACGAGCAGTACTTC
CAARGQPNSYEQYF
>few|TRBV27|.|TRBJ2-1
TGTGCCAGCAGACCCATGGAGGGTGCCTACGAGCAGTTCTTC
CASRPMEGAYEQFF
>once|TRBV21-1|.|TRBJ1-1
TGTGCCACCGAGACAGGTTCGTTGAACACTGAAGCTTTCTTT
CATETGSLNTEAFF
>.|TRBV9|TRBD1|TRBJ2-7
TGTGCCAGCAGCGTAGCGCCGGATGGAACAGGGGGTAACGAGCAGTACTTC
CASSVAPDGTGGNEQYF
>.|TRBV6-5|.|TRBJ2-7
TGTGCCAGCAGTTGGAGGGGTTTGTTGACCGAGCAGTACTTC
CASSWRGLLTEQYF
>.|TRBV6-5|.|TRBJ2-4
TGTGCCAGCAGTTACTCTTCGGTAAAAGCCAAAAACATTCAGTACTTC
CASSYSSVKAKNIQYF
>.|TRBV7-9|.|TRBJ1-3
TGTGCCAGCAGCCCCCGGGACACCTCTGGAAACACCATATATTTT
CASSPRDTSGNTIYF
>.|TRBV9|TRBD2|TRBJ2-5
TGTGCCAGCAGCGTAGGAGTAGCGGGAGGTCCAGAGACCCAGTACTTC
CASSVGVAGGPETQYF
>.|TRBV11-2|TRBD2|TRBJ2-5
TGTGCCAGCAGCTCCCCTAGCGGGAGTGGGACCCAGTACTTC
CASSSPSGSGTQYF
>.|TRBV29-1|.|TRBJ2-3
TGCAGCGTTGAGCGGGGAAAAAGAGATACGCAGTATTTT
CSVERGKRDTQYF
>.|TRBV6-6|.|TRBJ1-1
TGTGCCAGCAGGACGGGTGAAGCTTTCTTT
CASRTGEAFF
>once|TRBV9|TRBD2|TRBJ2-3
TGTGCCAGCAGCGTAGGGGTTGCGGGGGGTGGGACAGATACGCAGTATTTT
CASSVGVAGGGTDTQYF
>.|TRBV7-8|.|TRBJ2-7
TGTGCCAGCAGCTTAGTTCTAGCTCGGATCTACGAGCAGTACTTC
CASSLVLARIYEQYF
>.|TRBV5-4|.|TRBJ2-7
TGTGCCACCGGCCCCTCCGCGGGAAACTCCTACGAGCAGTACTTC
CATGPSAGNSYEQYF
>.|TRBV9|.|TRBJ2-1
TGTGCCAGCAGCGGCGCTAGCGCCGTATACAATGAGCAGTTCTTC
CASSGASAVYNEQFF
>.|TRBV2|TRBD1|TRBJ2-3
TGTGCCAGCGGGACAGGGATCACAGATACGCAGTATTTT
CASGTGITDTQYF
>.|TRBV19|.|TRBJ2-7
TGTGCCAGTAGTATAGATCATACAGGTGGATACGAGCAGTACTTC
CASSIDHTGGYEQYF
>.|TRBV19|TRBD1|TRBJ1-2
TGTGCCAGTAGTCGGGACAGGGGAGGAGATGGCTACACCTTC
CASSRDRGGDGYTF
>once|TRBV4-1|TRBD2|TRBJ2-5
TGCGCCAGCAGCCAAGAGATCTCTTTGCCTAGCGGGAGGACCGGCCAAGAGACCCAGTACTTC
CASSQEISLPSGRTGQETQYF
>once|TRBV4-1|.|TRBJ1-2
TGCGCCAGCAGCCAGCCGACAGGCCGTGGCTACACCTTC
CASSQPTGRGYTF
>.|TRBV15|TRBD1|TRBJ1-2
TGTGCCACCAGCAGAGGGACAGGGGATAACTATGGCTACACCTTC
CATSRGTGDNYGYTF
>.|TRBV4-1|.|TRBJ2-7
TGCGCCAGCAGCCCAGACAGGATAACCTACGAGCAGTACTTC
CASSPDRITYEQYF
>.|TRBV5-6|TRBD1|TRBJ1-1
TGTGCCAGCAGCTTTACCGGGACAGGATTGAACACTGAAGCTTTCTTT
CASSFTGTGLNTEAFF
>.|TRBV9|TRBD2|TRBJ2-5
TGTGCCAGCAGCCCTCGACTAGCCAAAGAGACCCAGTACTTC
CASSPRLAKETQYF
>.|TRBV28|TRBD2|TRBJ2-1
TGTGCCAGCAGACCACATTCTAGCGGGAGGGGTGAGCAGTTCTTC
CASRPHSSGRGEQFF
>.|TRBV27|TRBD1|TRBJ2-7
TGTGCCAGCAGTACCGGGACAGGGTGGGACGAGCAGTACTTC
CASSTGTGWDEQYF
>.|TRBV4-3|.|TRBJ2-7
TGCGCCAGCAGCCAGAACAGGGTAGCCTACGAGCAGTACTTC
CASSQNRVAYEQYF
>.|TRBV10-2|.|TRBJ2-5
TGCGCCAGCAGTGAAAGCGGGCTCGGAGGAGAGACCCAGTACTTC
CASSESGLGGETQYF
>.|TRBV6-1|TRBD1|TRBJ2-5
TGTGCCAGCAGTGAAGCGCCAGGGGGTAAGAATACCCAGTACTTC
CASSEAPGGKNTQYF
>.|TRBV4-1|TRBD2|TRBJ2-1
TGCGCCAGCAGCCAGCATTCAGGAAGGGAGGGTGAGCAGTTCTTC
CASSQHSGREGEQFF
>.|TRBV27|.|TRBJ2-7
TGTGCCAGCAGCGCAACCCCATACACAGGGTATTCCATCGAGCAGTACTTC
CASSATPYTGYSIEQYF
>.|TRBV5-1|TRBD2|TRBJ2-1
TGCGCCAGCAGCAGACTAGCGGACTCCTACAATGAGCAGTTCTTC
CASSRLADSYNEQFF
>.|TRBV6-5|.|TRBJ2-3
TGTGCCAGCGGGTTACAGGGCCACGGCACAGATACGCAGTATTTT
CASGLQGHGTDTQYF
>.|TRBV29-1|TRBD2|TRBJ2-2
TGCAGCGTCCGGCGGGGGGCCGGGGAGCTGTTTTTT
CSVRRGAGELFF
>.|TRBV6-6|.|TRBJ1-1
TGTGCCAGCAGTGAGCATGGACAGCTGAACACTGAAGCTTTCTTT
CASSEHGQLNTEAFF
>few|TRBV25-1|.|TRBJ1-2
TGTGCCAGCAGTGTCCAGGGGAGCCACGGCTACACCTTC
CASSVQGSHGYTF
>.|TRBV30|.|TRBJ2-3
TGTGCCTCCGAACGTCAACCGGCAGATACGCAGTATTTT
CASERQPADTQYF
>.|TRBV5-6|TRBD2|TRBJ2-1
TGTGCCAGCAGCTTGGGACTAGCGGGACATCTTAGCTCCTACAATGAGCAGTTCTTC
CASSLGLAGHLSSYNEQFF
>.|TRBV27|.|TRBJ2-1
TGTGCCAGCAGCCTAAAGCGGGTTGCGAATGAGCAGTTCTTC
CASSLKRVANEQFF
>.|TRBV2|TRBD2|TRBJ2-1
TGTGCCAGCAGCATCGGACTAGCGGTCAATGAGCAGTTCTTC
CASSIGLAVNEQFF
>.|TRBV29-1|.|TRBJ1-2
TGCAGCGTAAATCAGGGATCAGATGGCTACACCTTC
CSVNQGSDGYTF
>.|TRBV6-5|.|TRBJ2-7
TGTGCCAGCAGTTACTCCCGGGCCTACGAGCAGTACTTC
CASSYSRAYEQYF
>few|TRBV28|.|TRBJ1-2
TGTGCCACTGGCGGTATTGGCTACACCTTC
CATGGIGYTF
>.|TRBV27|.|TRBJ2-3
TGTGCCAGCAGTCCCGCCGTGGGGCGGAGCACAGATACGCAGTATTTT
CASSPAVGRSTDTQYF
>.|TRBV9|.|TRBJ2-7
TGTGCCAGCAGCCTCAGTGGACTACCTTCCTACGAGCAGTACTTC
CASSLSGLPSYEQYF
>.|TRBV28|.|TRBJ1-5
TGTGCCAGCAGTTTAAGGACACGGGGGGGTAGCCTCTATAGCAATCAGCCCCAGCATTTT
CASSLRTRGGSLYSNQPQHF